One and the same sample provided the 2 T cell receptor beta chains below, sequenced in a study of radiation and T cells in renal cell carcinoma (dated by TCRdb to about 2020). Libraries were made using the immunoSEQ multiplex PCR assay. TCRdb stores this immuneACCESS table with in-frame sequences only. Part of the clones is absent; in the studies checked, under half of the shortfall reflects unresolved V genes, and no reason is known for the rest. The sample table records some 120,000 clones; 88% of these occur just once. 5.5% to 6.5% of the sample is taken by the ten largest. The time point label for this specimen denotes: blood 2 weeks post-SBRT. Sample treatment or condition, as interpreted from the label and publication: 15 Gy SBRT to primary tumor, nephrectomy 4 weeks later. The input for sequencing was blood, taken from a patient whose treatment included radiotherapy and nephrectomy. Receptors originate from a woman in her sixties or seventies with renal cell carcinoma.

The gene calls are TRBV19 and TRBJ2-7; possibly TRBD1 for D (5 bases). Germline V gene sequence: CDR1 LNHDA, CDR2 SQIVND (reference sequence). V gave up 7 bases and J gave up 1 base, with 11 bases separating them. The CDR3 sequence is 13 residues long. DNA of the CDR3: TGTGCCAGTAATAAGGGGATTTCCTACGAGCAGTACTTC. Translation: CASNKGISYEQYF.

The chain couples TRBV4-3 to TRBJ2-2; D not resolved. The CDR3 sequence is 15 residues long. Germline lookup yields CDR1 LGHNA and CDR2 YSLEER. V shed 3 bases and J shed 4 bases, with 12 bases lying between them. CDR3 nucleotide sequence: TGCGCCAGCAGCCAGAGTTTAGTGGTCACCGGGGAGCTGTTTTTT. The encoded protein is CASSQSLVVTGELFF.